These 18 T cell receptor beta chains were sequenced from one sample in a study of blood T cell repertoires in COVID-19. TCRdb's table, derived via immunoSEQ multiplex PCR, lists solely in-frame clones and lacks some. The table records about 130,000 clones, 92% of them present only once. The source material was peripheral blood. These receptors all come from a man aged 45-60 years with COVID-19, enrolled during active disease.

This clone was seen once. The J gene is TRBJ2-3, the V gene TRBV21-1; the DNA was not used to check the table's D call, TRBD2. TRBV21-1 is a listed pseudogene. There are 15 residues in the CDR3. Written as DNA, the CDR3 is TGTGCCAGCATCCTCCTAGGAGGGCGGGGAGATACGCAGTATTTT. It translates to CASILLGGRGDTQYF.

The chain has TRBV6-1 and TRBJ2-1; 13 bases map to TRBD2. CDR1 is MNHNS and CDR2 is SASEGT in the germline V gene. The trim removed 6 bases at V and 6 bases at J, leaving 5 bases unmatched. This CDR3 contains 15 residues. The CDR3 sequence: CASRRLAGGLNEQFF. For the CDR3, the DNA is TGTGCCAGCAGGAGACTAGCGGGAGGTCTCAATGAGCAGTTCTTC.

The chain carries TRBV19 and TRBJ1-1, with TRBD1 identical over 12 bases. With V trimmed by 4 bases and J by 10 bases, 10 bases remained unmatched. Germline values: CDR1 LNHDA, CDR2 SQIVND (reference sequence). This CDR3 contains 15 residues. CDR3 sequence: CASSTPPGQGARAFF. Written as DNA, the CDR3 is TGTGCCAGTAGTACCCCCCCGGGACAGGGGGCGCGAGCTTTCTTT. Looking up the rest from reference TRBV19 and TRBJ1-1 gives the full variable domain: DGGITQSPKYLFRKEGQNVTLSCEQNLNHDAMYWYRQDPGQGLRLIYYSQIVNDFQKGDIAEGYSVSREKKESFPLTVTSAQKNPTAFYLCASSTPPGQGARAFFGQGTRLTVV.

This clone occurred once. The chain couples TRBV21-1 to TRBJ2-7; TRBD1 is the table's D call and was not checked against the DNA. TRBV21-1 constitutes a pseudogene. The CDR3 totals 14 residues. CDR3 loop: CASSKEGQIGQQYF. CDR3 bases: TGTGCCAGCAGCAAAGAGGGACAGATCGGCCAGCAGTACTTC.

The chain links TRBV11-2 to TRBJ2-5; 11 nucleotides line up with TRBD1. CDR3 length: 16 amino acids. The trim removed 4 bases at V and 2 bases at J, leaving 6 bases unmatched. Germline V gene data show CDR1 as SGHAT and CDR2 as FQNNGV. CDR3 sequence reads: CASSSLGTGGQETQYF. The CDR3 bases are TGTGCCAGCAGCTCCCTGGGGACAGGGGGTCAAGAGACCCAGTACTTC.

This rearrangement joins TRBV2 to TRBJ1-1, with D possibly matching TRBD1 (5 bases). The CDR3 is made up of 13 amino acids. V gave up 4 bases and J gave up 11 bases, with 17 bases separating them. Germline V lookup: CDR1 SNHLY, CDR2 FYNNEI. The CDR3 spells CASSGQLLGRAFF. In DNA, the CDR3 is TGTGCCAGCAGTGGACAGCTCCTCGGACGGGCTTTCTTT.

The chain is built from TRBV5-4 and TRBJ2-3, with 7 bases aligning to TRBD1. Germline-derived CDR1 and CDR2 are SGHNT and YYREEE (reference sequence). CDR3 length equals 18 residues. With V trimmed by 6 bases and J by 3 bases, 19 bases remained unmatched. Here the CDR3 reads CASIRGTGASLLTDTQYF. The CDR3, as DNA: TGTGCCAGCATAAGAGGAACAGGGGCATCGTTATTGACAGATACGCAGTATTTT.

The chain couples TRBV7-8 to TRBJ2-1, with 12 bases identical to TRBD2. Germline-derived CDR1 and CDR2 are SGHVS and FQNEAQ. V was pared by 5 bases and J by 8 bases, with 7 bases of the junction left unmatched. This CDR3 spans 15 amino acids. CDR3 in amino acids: CASSQTSGRRYEQFF. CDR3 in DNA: TGTGCCAGCAGCCAAACTAGCGGGAGGAGATATGAGCAGTTCTTC.

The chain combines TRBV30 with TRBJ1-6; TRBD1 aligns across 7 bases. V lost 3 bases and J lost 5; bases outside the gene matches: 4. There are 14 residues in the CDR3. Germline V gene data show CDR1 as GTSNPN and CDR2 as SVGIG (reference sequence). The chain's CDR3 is CAWRLDRDNSPLHF. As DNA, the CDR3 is TGTGCCTGGAGGCTAGACAGGGATAATTCACCCCTCCACTTT.

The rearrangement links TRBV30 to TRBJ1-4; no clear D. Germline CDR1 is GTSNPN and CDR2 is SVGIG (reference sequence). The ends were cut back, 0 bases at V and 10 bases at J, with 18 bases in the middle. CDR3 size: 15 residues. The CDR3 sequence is CAWSVPGWRTVKLFF. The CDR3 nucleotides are TGTGCCTGGAGTGTACCCGGATGGAGGACGGTAAAACTGTTTTTT.

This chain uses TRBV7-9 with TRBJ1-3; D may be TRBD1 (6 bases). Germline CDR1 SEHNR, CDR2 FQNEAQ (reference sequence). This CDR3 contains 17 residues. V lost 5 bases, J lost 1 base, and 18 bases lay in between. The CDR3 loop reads CASSPWRGQGSGNTIYF. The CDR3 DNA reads TGTGCCAGCAGCCCGTGGCGAGGGCAGGGGTCTGGAAACACCATATATTTT. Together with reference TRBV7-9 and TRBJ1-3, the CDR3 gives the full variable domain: DTGVSQNPRHKITKRGQNVTFRCDPISEHNRLYWYRQTLGQGPEFLTYFQNEAQLEKSRLLSDRFSAERPKGSFSTLEIQRTEQGDSAMYLCASSPWRGQGSGNTIYFGEGSWLTVV.

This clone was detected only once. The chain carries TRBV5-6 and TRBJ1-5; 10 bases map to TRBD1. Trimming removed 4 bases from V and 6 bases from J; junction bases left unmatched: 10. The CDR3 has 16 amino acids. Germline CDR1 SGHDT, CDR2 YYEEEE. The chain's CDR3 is CASSARQGAQGQPQHF. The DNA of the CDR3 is TGTGCCAGCAGCGCGCGACAGGGGGCGCAGGGTCAGCCCCAGCATTTT. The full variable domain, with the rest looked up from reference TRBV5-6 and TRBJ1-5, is DAGVTQSPTHLIKTRGQQVTLRCSPKSGHDTVSWYQQALGQGPQFIFQYYEEEERQRGNFPDRFSGHQFPNYSSELNVNALLLGDSALYLCASSARQGAQGQPQHFGDGTRLSIL.

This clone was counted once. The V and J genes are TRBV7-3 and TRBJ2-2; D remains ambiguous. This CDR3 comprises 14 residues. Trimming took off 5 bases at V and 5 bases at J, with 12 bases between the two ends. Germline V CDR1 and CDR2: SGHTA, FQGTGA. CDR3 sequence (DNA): TGTGCCAGCAGCCAGAACTCTAGGACCGGGGAGCTGTTTTTT. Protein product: CASSQNSRTGELFF.

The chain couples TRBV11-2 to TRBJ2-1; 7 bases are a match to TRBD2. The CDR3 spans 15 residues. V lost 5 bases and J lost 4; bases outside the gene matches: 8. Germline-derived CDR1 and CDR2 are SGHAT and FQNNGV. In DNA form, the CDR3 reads TGTGCCAGCAGCCGTGCTAGCGGAAATTACAATGAGCAGTTCTTC. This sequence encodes CASSRASGNYNEQFF.

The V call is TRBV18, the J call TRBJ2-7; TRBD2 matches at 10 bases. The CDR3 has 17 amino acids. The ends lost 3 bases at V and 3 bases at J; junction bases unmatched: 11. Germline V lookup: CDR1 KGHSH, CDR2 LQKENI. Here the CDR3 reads CASSPPRIAGGFYEQYV. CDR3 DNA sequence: TGTGCCAGCTCACCCCCGAGGATAGCGGGAGGCTTCTACGAGCAGTACGTC.

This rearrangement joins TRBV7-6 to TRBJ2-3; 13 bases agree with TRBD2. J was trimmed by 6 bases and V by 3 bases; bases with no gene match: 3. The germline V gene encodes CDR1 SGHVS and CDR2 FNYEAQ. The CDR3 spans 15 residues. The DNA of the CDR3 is TGTGCCAGCAGCTTGACACTAGCGGGAGGGGATACGCAGTATTTT. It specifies CASSLTLAGGDTQYF.

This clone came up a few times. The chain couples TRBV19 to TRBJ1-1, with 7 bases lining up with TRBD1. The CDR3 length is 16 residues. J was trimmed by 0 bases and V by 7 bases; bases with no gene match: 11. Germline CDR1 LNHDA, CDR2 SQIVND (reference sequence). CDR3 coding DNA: TGTGCCAGTACCCTGAGGGCAGACAGGGTGAACACTGAAGCTTTCTTT. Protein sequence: CASTLRADRVNTEAFF.

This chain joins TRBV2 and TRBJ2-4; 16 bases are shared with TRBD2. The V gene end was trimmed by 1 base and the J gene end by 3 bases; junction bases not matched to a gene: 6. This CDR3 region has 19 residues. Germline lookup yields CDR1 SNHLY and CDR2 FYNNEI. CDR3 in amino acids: CASSEDSGLAGGGKNIQYF. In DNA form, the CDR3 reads TGTGCCAGCAGTGAAGATTCGGGACTAGCGGGAGGGGGCAAAAACATTCAGTACTTC.